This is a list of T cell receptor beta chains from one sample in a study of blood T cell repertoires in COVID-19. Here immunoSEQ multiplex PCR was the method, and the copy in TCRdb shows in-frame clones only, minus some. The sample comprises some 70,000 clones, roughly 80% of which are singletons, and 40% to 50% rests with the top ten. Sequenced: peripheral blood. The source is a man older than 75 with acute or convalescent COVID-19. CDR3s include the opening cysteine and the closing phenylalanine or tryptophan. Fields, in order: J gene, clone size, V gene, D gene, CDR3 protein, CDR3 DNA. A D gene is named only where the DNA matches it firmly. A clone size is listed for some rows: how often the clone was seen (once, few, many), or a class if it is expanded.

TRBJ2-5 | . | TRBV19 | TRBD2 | CASSIDTSGGQETQYF | TGTGCCAGTAGTATAGACACTAGCGGTGGCCAAGAGACCCAGTACTTC
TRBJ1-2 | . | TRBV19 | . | CASSIDPGWAGYTF | TGTGCCAGTAGTATAGACCCAGGATGGGCTGGCTACACCTTC
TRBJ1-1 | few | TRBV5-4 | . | CASSLGSSTMNTEAFF | TGTGCCAGCAGCTTGGGATCGTCTACCATGAACACTGAAGCTTTCTTT
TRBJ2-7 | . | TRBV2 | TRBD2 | CASRTSGNSYEQYF | TGTGCCAGCAGAACTAGCGGGAACTCCTACGAGCAGTACTTC
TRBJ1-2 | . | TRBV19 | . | CASSKQDSNYGYTF | TGTGCCAGTAGTAAGCAGGACTCTAACTATGGCTACACCTTC
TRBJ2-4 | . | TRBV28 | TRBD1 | CASSRGQGADSKNIQYF | TGTGCCAGCAGCCGAGGACAGGGGGCTGATAGCAAAAACATTCAGTACTTC
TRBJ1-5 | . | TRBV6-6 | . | CASSQGMYPNQPQHF | TGTGCCAGCAGTCAGGGGATGTATCCGAATCAGCCCCAGCATTTT
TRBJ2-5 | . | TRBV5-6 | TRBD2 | CASSAGLADQETQYF | TGTGCCAGCAGCGCGGGACTAGCGGATCAAGAGACCCAGTACTTC
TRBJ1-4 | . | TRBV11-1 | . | CASSVDSTNGKLFF | TGTGCCAGCAGCGTCGACAGTACTAATGGAAAACTGTTTTTT
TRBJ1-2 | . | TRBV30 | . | CAWSPGTFNYGYTF | TGTGCCTGGAGCCCAGGGACATTTAACTATGGCTACACCTTC
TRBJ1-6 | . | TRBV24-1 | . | CAIQRSGNSPLHF | TGTGCCATCCAAAGGTCGGGTAATTCACCCCTCCACTTT
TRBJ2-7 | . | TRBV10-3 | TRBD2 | CAISGGTSGGSYEQYF | TGTGCCATCAGTGGGGGGACTAGCGGGGGATCCTACGAGCAGTACTTC
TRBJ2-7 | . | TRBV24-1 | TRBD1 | CATQDRDYEQYF | TGTGCCACCCAGGACAGGGACTACGAGCAGTACTTC
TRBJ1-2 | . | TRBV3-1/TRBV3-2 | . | CASSTSAIAGYGYTF | TGTGCCAGCAGCACCAGCGCCATAGCGGGCTATGGCTACACCTTC
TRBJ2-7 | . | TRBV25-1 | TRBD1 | CASSGGQGADEQYF | TGTGCCAGCAGTGGGGGACAGGGGGCGGACGAGCAGTACTTC
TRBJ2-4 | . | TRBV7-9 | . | CASSHSGLSRYF | TGTGCCAGCAGCCACTCGGGACTGAGTAGGTACTTC
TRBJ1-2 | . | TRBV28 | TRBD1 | CASSSTNRGWGYTF | TGTGCCAGCAGTTCCACTAACAGGGGTTGGGGCTACACCTTC
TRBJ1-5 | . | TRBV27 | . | CASSPKVQGSGSNQPQHF | TGTGCCAGCAGTCCGAAAGTACAGGGCTCGGGTAGCAATCAGCCCCAGCATTTT
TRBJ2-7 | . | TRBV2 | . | CASSPLEGREQYF | TGTGCCAGCAGTCCTCTTGAAGGGAGAGAGCAGTACTTC
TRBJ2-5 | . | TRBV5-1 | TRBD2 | CASSAWTSGTQETQYF | TGCGCCAGCAGCGCATGGACTAGCGGGACCCAAGAGACCCAGTACTTC
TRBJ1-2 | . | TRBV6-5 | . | CASSYGGNYGYTF | TGTGCCAGCAGTTACGGGGGGAACTATGGCTACACCTTC
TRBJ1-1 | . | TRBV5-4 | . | CASSLEKGQNTEAFF | TGTGCCAGCAGCTTGGAGAAGGGACAGAACACTGAAGCTTTCTTT
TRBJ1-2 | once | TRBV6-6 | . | CASSYPLQGNYGYTF | TGTGCCAGCAGTTACCCGTTACAGGGTAACTATGGCTACACCTTC
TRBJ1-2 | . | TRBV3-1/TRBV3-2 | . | CASSQLVRTAGYTF | TGTGCCAGCAGCCAATTGGTCAGGACTGCTGGCTACACCTTC
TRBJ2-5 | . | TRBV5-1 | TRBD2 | CASSGPGGTQETQYF | TGCGCCAGCAGCGGTCCGGGGGGGACCCAAGAGACCCAGTACTTC
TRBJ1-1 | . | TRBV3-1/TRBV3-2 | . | CASSQLLFGQKNTEAFF | TGTGCCAGCAGCCAGCTTTTATTCGGACAGAAGAACACTGAAGCTTTCTTT
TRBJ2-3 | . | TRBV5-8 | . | CASSTGNTDTQYF | TGTGCCAGCAGCACCGGGAACACAGATACGCAGTATTTT
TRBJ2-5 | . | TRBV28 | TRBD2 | CASSTAGTRGRETQYF | TGTGCCAGCAGTACCGCCGGGACTAGGGGCCGGGAGACCCAGTACTTC
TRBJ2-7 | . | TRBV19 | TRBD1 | CASSGQGLYEQYF | TGTGCCAGCTCGGGACAGGGCCTCTACGAGCAGTACTTC
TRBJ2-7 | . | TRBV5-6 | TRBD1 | CASSRDRGRNEQYF | TGTGCCAGCAGCCGGGACAGGGGGAGGAACGAGCAGTACTTC
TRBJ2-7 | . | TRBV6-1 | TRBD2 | CASSGRASGRAKEQYF | TGTGCCAGCAGTGGAAGGGCTAGCGGGAGGGCAAAAGAGCAGTACTTC
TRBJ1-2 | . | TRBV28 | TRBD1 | CASSSGQGNYGYTF | TGTGCCAGCAGTTCGGGACAGGGGAACTATGGCTACACCTTC
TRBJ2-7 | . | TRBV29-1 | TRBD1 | CSVTRQGMGEQYF | TGCAGCGTAACTCGACAGGGAATGGGCGAGCAGTACTTC
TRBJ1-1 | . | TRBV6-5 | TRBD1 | CASSYRAGGATEAFF | TGTGCCAGCAGTTACCGGGCAGGGGGCGCCACTGAAGCTTTCTTT
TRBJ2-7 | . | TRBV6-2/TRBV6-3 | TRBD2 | CASSYGPSGVSYEQYF | TGTGCCAGCAGTTACGGACCTAGCGGGGTTTCCTACGAGCAGTACTTC
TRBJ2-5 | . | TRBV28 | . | CASNRELGFETQYF | TGTGCCAGTAACCGGGAGTTGGGATTCGAGACCCAGTACTTC
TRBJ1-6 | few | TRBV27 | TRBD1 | CASSPQPGQGNSPLHF | TGTGCCAGCAGTCCACAACCGGGACAGGGGAATTCACCCCTCCACTTT
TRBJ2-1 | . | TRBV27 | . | CASSLGTGVGLAFNEQFF | TGTGCCAGCAGTTTAGGGACAGGAGTGGGACTAGCTTTCAATGAGCAGTTCTTC
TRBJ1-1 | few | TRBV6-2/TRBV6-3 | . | CASSYAGIRMNTEAFF | TGTGCCAGCAGTTACGCGGGCATACGAATGAACACTGAAGCTTTCTTT
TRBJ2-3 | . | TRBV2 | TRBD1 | CASSTGQGSTDTQYF | TGTGCCAGCAGTACAGGACAGGGAAGCACAGATACGCAGTATTTT
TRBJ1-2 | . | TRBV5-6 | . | CASSPQSNSRNYGYTF | TGTGCCAGCAGCCCCCAAAGCAACAGTAGAAACTATGGCTACACCTTC
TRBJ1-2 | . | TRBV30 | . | CAWSVSTNSGYTF | TGTGCCTGGAGTGTATCAACCAACTCGGGCTACACCTTC
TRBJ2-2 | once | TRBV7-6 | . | CASSPRSGDGTGELFF | TGTGCCAGCAGCCCCCGGTCGGGAGACGGTACCGGGGAGCTGTTTTTT
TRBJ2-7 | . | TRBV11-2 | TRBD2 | CASSLDIGLVVHEQYF | TGTGCCAGCAGCTTAGATATTGGACTAGTTGTTCACGAGCAGTACTTC
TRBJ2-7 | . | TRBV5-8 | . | CASSGTGRWQYF | TGTGCCAGCAGCGGAACAGGGCGGTGGCAGTACTTC
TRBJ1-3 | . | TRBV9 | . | CASSVGTGRFSGNTIYF | TGTGCCAGCAGCGTAGGTACAGGGCGCTTCTCTGGAAACACCATATATTTT
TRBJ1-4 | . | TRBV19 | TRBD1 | CASSIRDRGRLNSTNEKLFF | TGTGCCAGTAGTATCAGAGACAGGGGGCGTTTAAATTCAACTAATGAAAAACTGTTTTTT
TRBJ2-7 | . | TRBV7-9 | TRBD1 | CASSSGTGIYEQYF | TGTGCCAGCAGCTCCGGGACAGGGATCTACGAGCAGTACTTC